A selection of T cell receptor beta chains follows, all from one sample in a study of shared clonotypes between healthy human individuals. Sequencing was performed with immunoSEQ multiplex PCR; in TCRdb, only in-frame clones are kept and a portion is missing. The repertoire has approximately 2,000,000 clones, around 93% of them found once; the top ten carry approximately 1.7%. Sequenced: naive CD8+ T cells from PBMCs. These receptors came from a man aged 18 to 35 in good health. Some clones in this sample may be carry-over from other donors' samples. Each CDR3 is given without its conserved first and last residue. The D gene is left open where the match is weak. For some rows the clone size is stated as once, few or many, or as a class when expanded; others skip it.

v_call	j_call	d_call	clone_size	cdr3_aa
TRBV7-9	TRBJ1-2	NA	NA	ASSFGEIYGYT
TRBV13	TRBJ1-2	TRBD1	once	ASSSTGGDYGYT
TRBV4-1	TRBJ2-7	NA	NA	ASSQGVGSYEQY
TRBV7-2	TRBJ2-1	NA	few	ASSLYGGSYNEQF
TRBV4-1	TRBJ2-3	NA	NA	ASTNTLASTDTQY
TRBV19	TRBJ1-5	NA	NA	ASSFGKGWNQPQH
TRBV5-1	TRBJ1-2	NA	NA	ASSFITRGTNYGYT
TRBV5-6	TRBJ2-3	NA	once	ASSIVASTDTQY
TRBV27	TRBJ2-7	NA	NA	ASSLAAAYEQY
TRBV27	TRBJ2-7	NA	NA	ASSSRGPQEQY
TRBV28	TRBJ2-7	NA	NA	ASRLGVSESYEQY